This T cell receptor (beta chain) was retrieved from a study of T cells in Graves' hyperthyroidism and ophthalmopathy. Overall study results and limits: Most clonotypes expanded in the thyroid (above 0.001) were also present in blood. Ophthalmopathy onset followed model prediction by a median approximately 6.2 months.

Amplification yielded TCR beta CDR3 regions, with RNA transcripts as the source. First-round RT-PCR with HTBI primers amplified the TCR CDR3 region. TCRdb reprocessed the multiplex PCR reads via MiXCR and lists one record per CDR3 protein. The sample contains 800,000 or so distinct CDR3 sequences, 35% to 40% of which appear only once. Germline loops: CDR1 SGHVS, CDR2 FQNEAQ. This CDR3 has 17 amino acids. Comments on this clonotype: Its antigen is undetermined. One end of the junction is discordant with germline, which a read error may explain.

A lack of ophthalmopathy progression within 18 months defined stable Graves' hyperthyroidism. The study left out patients who had uncontrolled infection, other autoimmune disease, pregnancy or lactation. The chain couples TRBV7-8 to TRBJ1-5; D possibly corresponds to TRBD1 (6 bases). This clonotype was sampled from a man younger than 35 with Graves' hyperthyroidism. Sequences were obtained from blood. CDR3 DNA: TGCGCCAGCAGCCAAGTCCCAACAGGGAATAGCAATCAGCCCCAGCATTTT. As protein: CASSQVPTGNSNQPQHF.